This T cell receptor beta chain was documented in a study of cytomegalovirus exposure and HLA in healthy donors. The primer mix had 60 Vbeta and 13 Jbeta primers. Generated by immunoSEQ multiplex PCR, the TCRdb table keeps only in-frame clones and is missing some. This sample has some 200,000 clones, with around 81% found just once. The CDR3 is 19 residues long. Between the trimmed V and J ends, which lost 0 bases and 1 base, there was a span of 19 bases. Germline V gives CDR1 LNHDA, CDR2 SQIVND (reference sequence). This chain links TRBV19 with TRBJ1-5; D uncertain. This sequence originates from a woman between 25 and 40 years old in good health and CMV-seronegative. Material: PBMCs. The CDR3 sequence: CASSIDPLEEDPSNQPQHF. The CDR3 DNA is TGTGCCAGTAGTATAGACCCCCTCGAGGAGGACCCAAGCAATCAGCCCCAGCATTTT.